This T cell receptor beta chain stems from a study of blood T cells in healthy people across ages. Broader study findings: Estimated diversity, derived from one million T cells, was regarded as an underestimate.

The V gene lost 5 bases and the J gene lost 2 bases, with 16 bases spanning the gap. The germline gives CDR1 SGHAT, CDR2 FQNNGV. The CDR3 covers 15 residues. The sample holds a few counts of this clonotype. Its antigen is currently unknown. For the second PCR, which ran for 7 to 11 cycles, a sample-barcoded 5' primer and a J-beta primer mix were used. From the 5' RACE reads, TCRdb called clonotypes with MiXCR, one entry per CDR3 protein. The sample has fewer than 1,200,000 distinct CDR3 sequences; under 30% are singletons. The sample was also linked to a second study, of T cells of mothers and their children.

Sequenced material: blood. This clonotype was obtained from a girl aged 2-9 years in good health. This rearrangement joins TRBV11-2 to TRBJ2-7; D possibly corresponds to TRBD2 (5 bases). As DNA, the CDR3 is TGTGCCAGCAGCGCCACCGGGATATTAGCCTACGAGCAGTACTTC. It translates to CASSATGILAYEQYF.